The following is a TCR beta chain sequence with its context. Its cognate antigen is unknown. Different DNA sequences within this sample yield the same CDR3. The sample belongs to a study of cytomegalovirus exposure and HLA in healthy donors. On the study more broadly: Most genotyped donors, about 81% of 350 to 500, had Caucasian-associated genetic ancestry.

The V end was cut by 4 bases, the J end by 1 base, with 6 bases between. This CDR3 is 13 amino acids long. CDR1 and CDR2 (germline): SGHRS, YFSETQ. Findings of the study overall: The majority of CMV-associated TCR beta chains were reported as apparently HLA-restricted in a later analysis. The study reported that TCR beta sequences accurately predicted HLA-A and HLA-B alleles in most subjects.

PCR amplification relied on 60 Vbeta primers (plus 13 Jbeta primers). Authors' data handling: Later reanalysis found approximately 76 million unique TCR beta chains, roughly 10 million of them shared. Using immunoSEQ multiplex PCR, the repertoire was profiled, and TCRdb retains in-frame clones only, with some absent. The V and J calls and clone size come from that table; D and trimming were worked out from the DNA. The sample lists 85,000 to 120,000 clones, around three quarters seen once, with under 7.5% in the top ten. This clonotype was obtained from a woman in her 50s in good health and CMV-seropositive. The V and J genes are TRBV5-1 and TRBJ2-4; unclear D gene. Sequences were obtained from PBMCs. The CDR3 nucleotides read TGCGCCAGCAGCCTTGCGGCCAAAAACATTCAGTACTTC. Translating it yields CASSLAAKNIQYF.